This TCR beta chain comes out of a study of beta chain features in type 1 diabetes. The entirety of the isolated RNA underwent reverse transcription, so expressed TCRB transcripts were sequenced. Here immunoSEQ multiplex PCR was the method, and the copy in TCRdb shows in-frame clones only, minus some. The sample carries nearly 700,000 clones, 13% recorded once. Only a few counts were recorded for this clone. Its antigen is not known. The ends were cut back, 11 bases at V and 3 bases at J, with 14 bases in the middle. In germline, CDR1 is ENHRY, CDR2 SYGVKD. The CDR3 extends over 13 amino acids. Study-level points and caveats: Type 1 diabetes patients had TCRB CDR3s that were shorter (moderately but significantly so) in all four CD4+ subsets. The naive, central memory and Treg TCRB repertoires of patients appeared to be more similar to one another than those of healthy donors. Any PCR bias toward short templates would affect both groups alike.

The rearrangement uses TRBV10-3 and TRBJ1-5; D remains unclear. The TCR comes from a man between 18 and 35 years old with type 1 diabetes. Material for sequencing was naive CD4+ T cells from blood. As DNA, the CDR3 is TGTGCCTCCTCGGACGGTGACAATCAGCCCCAGCATTTT. It codes for CASSDGDNQPQHF.